The 30 T cell receptor beta chains below were found in one sample sequenced in a study of CD8+CD57+ T cells in acquired aplastic anemia. Genomic DNA constituted the template upon which TCR beta VDJ and CDR3 profiling was performed. From the reads, TCRdb called clonotypes with MiXCR, one entry per CDR3 protein. The sample lists approximately 150,000 distinct CDR3 sequences, around 43% occurring once. Patients selected for sequencing had displayed CD8+CD57+ cell expansion by flow cytometry. Sequencing was performed on sorted CD4+, CD8+, or CD8+CD57+ T cells (not recorded which) from PBMCs. These receptors came from a human donor with aplastic anemia.

The rearrangement links TRBV5-5 to TRBJ1-6; D is unclear. This CDR3 is built from 15 residues. Germline CDR1 and CDR2: SGHKS and YYEKEE (reference sequence). Trimming left V 4 bases short and J 7 bases short, with 15 bases between. This CDR3 reads CASSREQDLNSPLHF. CDR3 DNA: TGTGCCAGCAGCCGAGAGCAGGACTTGAATTCACCCCTCCACTTT.

This clonotype came up many times. This sequence joins TRBV4-3 and TRBJ2-3; D not certain. This CDR3 has 16 residues. V was cut by 1 base and J by 2 bases, with 13 bases left in between. The germline gives CDR1 LGHNA, CDR2 YSLEER. The CDR3 DNA follows: TGCGCCAGCAGCCAAGCACGGCAGTCCCTCACAGATACGCAGTATTTT. This encodes CASSQARQSLTDTQYF.

In this sample, this clonotype turned up many times. The chain combines TRBV10-3 with TRBJ1-2; D gene unclear. The CDR3 runs to 12 residues. Looked up from germline, CDR1 is ENHRY and CDR2 is SYGVKD. The V end lost 2 bases, the J end lost 4 bases, and 5 bases lay between the germline ends. CDR3 nucleotide sequence: TGTGCCATCAGTGAGGCCGGCTATGGCTACACCTTC. Translated: CAISEAGYGYTF.

Of note for this clonotype: This sequence may be a read error, since a much larger clone differs from it by one base. The rearrangement links TRBV5-1 to TRBJ2-2, with D maybe TRBD2 (5 bases). The CDR3 is 16 residues long. The germline V gene encodes CDR1 SGHRS and CDR2 YFSETQ. CDR3: CASSPGRGSNTEELFF. The CDR3 nucleotides are TGCGCCAGCAGCCCCGGCCGAGGGAGTAACACCGAGGAGCTGTTTTTT.

The rearrangement links TRBV6-2 or TRBV6-3 to TRBJ2-1, with D possibly called TRBD1 or TRBD2 (7 bases each). Looked up from germline, CDR1 is MNHEY and CDR2 is SVGEGT. There are 15 residues in the CDR3. Trimming took off 2 bases at V and 10 bases at J, with 18 bases between the two ends. This chain's CDR3 is CASSYLTGRVSEQFF. In nucleotides, the CDR3 is TGTGCCAGCAGTTACCTGACAGGGAGGGTGAGCGAGCAGTTCTTC.

This clonotype has a single count. This rearrangement joins TRBV7-6 to TRBJ1-1; TRBD1 might be the D (5 bases). V lost 3 bases, J lost 4 bases, and 12 bases lay in between. This CDR3 comprises 14 residues. Germline-derived CDR1 and CDR2 are SGHVS and FNYEAQ. CDR3 coding DNA: TGTGCCAGCAGCTTCTCGGGCCAGGGCACTGAAGCTTTCTTT. Amino acid sequence: CASSFSGQGTEAFF.

The genes are TRBV29-1 and TRBJ2-1, with a tentative D call TRBD1 (6 bases). CDR1 SQVTM and CDR2 ANQGSEA come from the germline V gene. This CDR3 comprises 14 residues. Trimming left V 8 bases short and J 3 bases short, with 17 bases between. The DNA for the CDR3 is TGCAGCTTAGAGGGGGACGCAAGCTACAATGAGCAGTTCTTC. As protein: CSLEGDASYNEQFF.

V is TRBV10-3 and J is TRBJ1-5, with 9 bases aligning to TRBD1. CDR1 and CDR2 from the germline V gene are ENHRY and SYGVKD. V lost 3 bases and J lost 4; bases outside the gene matches: 10. The CDR3 covers 17 residues. CDR3 sequence: CAISDAGQGIGNQPQHF. CDR3 in DNA: TGTGCCATCAGTGACGCGGGACAGGGTATCGGAAATCAGCCCCAGCATTTT.

This clonotype was recorded many times. The chain carries TRBV14 and TRBJ2-3; D gene uncertain. The CDR3 is 16 residues long. Germline CDR1 and CDR2: SGHDN and FVKESK. V was pared by 1 base and J by 2 bases, with 13 bases between. CDR3 sequence (DNA): TGTGCCAGCAGCCAAGTGATTTCGGCCCACACAGATACGCAGTATTTT. Translation: CASSQVISAHTDTQYF.

This clonotype was counted at least ten times. This chain links TRBV20-1 with TRBJ1-5; perhaps TRBD1 as D (6 bases). The ends were cut back, 2 bases at V and 0 bases at J, with 14 bases in the middle. The CDR3 runs to 16 residues. The germline CDR1 and CDR2 sequences are DFQATT and SNEGSKA (reference sequence). CDR3 amino acids: CSARIQGGNSNQPQHF. The CDR3 DNA follows: TGCAGTGCTAGAATACAGGGCGGGAATAGCAATCAGCCCCAGCATTTT.

This chain joins TRBV25-1 and TRBJ2-3; the D gene is possibly TRBD2 (7 bases). The length of the CDR3 is 15 residues. In germline, CDR1 is MGHDK, CDR2 SYGVNS. The V end lost 4 bases, the J end lost 5 bases, and 16 bases lay between the germline ends. The CDR3 coding sequence is TGTGCCAGCAGTGCCATGCGGGGGCCTGAAGATACGCAGTATTTT. It codes for CASSAMRGPEDTQYF.

This clonotype appeared many times. The genes are TRBV25-1 and TRBJ2-3, with D possibly called TRBD1 or TRBD2 (5 bases each). V lost 5 bases and J 2 bases, leaving 14 bases between the germline ends. Per the germline V gene, CDR1 is MGHDK and CDR2 is SYGVNS. There are 15 residues in the CDR3. CDR3 in amino acids: CASSPLTGPTDTQYF. CDR3 DNA sequence: TGTGCCAGCAGTCCGCTGACGGGGCCCACAGATACGCAGTATTTT.

V usage is TRBV5-1 and J usage is TRBJ2-5; D gene unclear. The CDR3 length is 13 residues. CDR1 and CDR2 from the germline V gene are SGHRS and YFSETQ. The V end lost 4 bases, the J end lost 5 bases, and 12 bases lay between the germline ends. CDR3 sequence (DNA): TGCGCCAGCAGCATGGCCAATGGGGAGACCCAGTACTTC. Translated: CASSMANGETQYF.

On this clonotype itself: A much more abundant neighbour one base away suggests this may be a read error. This likely comes from a read error, as the CDR3 has no conserved phenylalanine or tryptophan at its end. The chain has TRBV25-1 and TRBJ2-5; 8 bases line up with TRBD2. CDR3 size: 15 residues. Trimming removed 8 bases from V and 5 bases from J; junction bases left unmatched: 13. The germline V gene encodes CDR1 MGHDK and CDR2 SYGVNS. CDR3 residues: CASRPPAGVWETQYS. DNA of the CDR3: TGTGCCAGCCGCCCCCCAGCGGGGGTTTGGGAGACCCAGTACTCC.

This clonotype was detected ten times or more. The gene calls are TRBV12-3 or TRBV12-4 and TRBJ2-5; D gene unclear. Trimming shortened V by 1 base and J by 5 bases, and 8 bases separated the two germline ends. The CDR3 runs 13 residues. CDR3 DNA: TGTGCCAGCAGTTTAGTCTCGGGCGAGACCCAGTACTTC. Its protein product is CASSLVSGETQYF.

This clonotype was recorded at least ten times. The chain is built from TRBV6-1 and TRBJ2-3; D gene uncertain. Germline assignment: CDR1 MNHNS and CDR2 SASEGT. Trimming shortened V by 6 bases and J by 5 bases, and 6 bases separated the two germline ends. This CDR3 is built from 11 residues. The CDR3 is CASREIDTQYF. CDR3 sequence (DNA): TGTGCCAGCAGAGAAATAGATACGCAGTATTTT.

The genes are TRBV9 and TRBJ1-3; D remains ambiguous. The ends were cut back, 4 bases at V and 0 bases at J, with 17 bases in the middle. CDR1 and CDR2 from the germline V gene are SGDLS and YYNGEE. The CDR3 contains 17 residues. This CDR3 reads CASSSLPEASSGNTIYF. The CDR3 DNA reads as TGTGCCAGCAGCTCGTTACCGGAAGCGAGCTCTGGAAACACCATATATTTT.

The chain has TRBV29-1 and TRBJ2-3; D call uncertain. Per the germline V gene, CDR1 is SQVTM and CDR2 is ANQGSEA. The CDR3 contains 13 residues. V dropped 4 bases and J dropped 0 bases, with 8 bases sitting between them. CDR3 residues: CSVVRFSTDTQYF. CDR3 DNA: TGCAGCGTTGTTAGGTTTAGCACAGATACGCAGTATTTT.

This chain uses TRBV25-1 with TRBJ2-5; 10 positions agree with TRBD1. CDR1 is MGHDK, CDR2 SYGVNS, per germline. The V gene end was trimmed by 4 bases and the J gene end by 4 bases; junction bases not matched to a gene: 6. This CDR3 spans 15 amino acids. CDR3 nucleotide sequence: TGTGCCAGCAGTGGTGACAGGGGGCGCGGAGAGACCCAGTACTTC. It translates to CASSGDRGRGETQYF.

This clonotype has only a few counts. The rearrangement joins TRBV28 to TRBJ1-1; D unclear. The CDR3 extends over 11 amino acids. Germline-derived CDR1 and CDR2 are MDHEN and SYDVKM. V lost 6 bases and J 7 bases, leaving 9 bases between the germline ends. This chain's CDR3 is CASSLRYEAFF. In DNA form, the CDR3 reads TGTGCCAGCAGCCTGAGATATGAAGCTTTCTTT.

This clonotype has only one observation. The gene calls are TRBV24-1 and TRBJ1-2; no clear D gene. The germline V gene encodes CDR1 KGHDR and CDR2 SFDVKD. The CDR3 extends over 13 amino acids. Trimming left V 2 bases short and J 6 bases short, with 9 bases between. DNA for the CDR3: TGTGCCACCAGTGATTCCTCTAGGAATGGCTACACCTTC. Residues: CATSDSSRNGYTF.

The chain employs TRBV29-1 and TRBJ2-1; 10 nucleotides match TRBD2. The germline CDR1 and CDR2 sequences are SQVTM and ANQGSEA. This CDR3 has 12 residues. With 8 bases clipped from V and 9 bases from J, the junction kept 7 bases outside the gene matches. Here the CDR3 DNA reads TGCAGCTTAGCTAGCGGGGGTCTTGAGCAGTTCTTC. Amino acids: CSLASGGLEQFF.

This clonotype was seen a single time. A read error may be the cause here, since a much bigger clone is one base away. The chain combines TRBV4-3 with TRBJ1-4, with D uncertain. The CDR3 runs 16 residues. Germline CDR1 is LGHNA and CDR2 is YSLEER. CDR3 sequence: CASSQDFTATNEKLLF. CDR3 bases: TGCGCCAGCAGCCAAGATTTCACAGCAACTAATGAAAAACTGCTTTTT.

This clonotype was detected a few times. The V gene is TRBV15, the J gene TRBJ1-5; TRBD1 agrees at 8 bases. V lost 3 bases to trimming and J lost 4 bases; unmatched junction nucleotides: 5. Germline CDR1 LNHNV, CDR2 YYDKDF (reference sequence). This CDR3 is built from 15 residues. CDR3 loop: CATSSSGGENQPQHF. CDR3 in DNA: TGTGCCACCAGCAGCTCAGGGGGCGAAAATCAGCCCCAGCATTTT.

This clonotype was observed a few times. The gene calls are TRBV10-3 and TRBJ1-2; 12 bases agree with TRBD1. From germline, CDR1 is ENHRY and CDR2 SYGVKD. V gave up 8 bases and J gave up 11 bases; unmatched junction bases: 3. This CDR3 spans 11 amino acids. CDR3 region: CAIGDRGLYTF. CDR3 nucleotides: TGTGCCATCGGGGACAGGGGGCTGTACACCTTC.

This clonotype was counted ten times or more. V usage is TRBV29-1 and J usage is TRBJ2-7, with unresolved D. Per the germline V gene, CDR1 is SQVTM and CDR2 is ANQGSEA. The length of the CDR3 is 12 residues. Trimming shortened V by 4 bases and J by 7 bases, and 14 bases separated the two germline ends. CDR3 in amino acids: CSVGFSEREQYF. CDR3 nucleotides: TGCAGCGTTGGGTTCTCCGAAAGGGAGCAGTACTTC.

V gene TRBV11-2 combines with J gene TRBJ2-2; 10 bases are shared with TRBD1. The CDR3 is 17 amino acids. Germline V gives CDR1 SGHAT, CDR2 FQNNGV. After removal of 1 base from V and 5 bases from J, the junction contained 7 bases not matched to a gene. CDR3 sequence: CASSLGPDRGRTGELFF. The CDR3 DNA reads as TGTGCCAGCAGCTTAGGCCCTGACAGGGGGCGAACCGGGGAGCTGTTTTTT.

J is TRBJ2-7 and V is TRBV20-1, with TRBD2 as a possible D gene (5 bases). Germline lookup yields CDR1 DFQATT and CDR2 SNEGSKA (reference sequence). This CDR3 is 12 amino acids long. As DNA, the CDR3 is TGCAGCGCTAGCCCACGGAGCTACGAGCAGTACGTC. Its protein is CSASPRSYEQYV.

The chain couples TRBV2 to TRBJ2-1; unclear D gene. This CDR3 is 11 amino acids long. With 9 bases removed from V and 9 bases from J, the gap between germline ends came to 12 bases. Germline CDR1 reads SNHLY; CDR2 reads FYNNEI. The CDR3 DNA is TGTGCCAGTATAAAGGCGATTGAGCAGTTCTTC. This gives the protein CASIKAIEQFF.

This clonotype occurred many times. CDR3 amino acids: CASSLSGSGANVLTF. In DNA form, the CDR3 reads TGTGCCAGCAGCTTATCGGGCTCTGGGGCCAACGTCCTGACTTTC. This chain links TRBV5-6 with TRBJ2-6, with D unclear. This CDR3 spans 15 amino acids. The germline V gene has CDR1 SGHDT and CDR2 YYEEEE. Trimming pared 2 bases from V and 0 bases from J, leaving 6 bases between.